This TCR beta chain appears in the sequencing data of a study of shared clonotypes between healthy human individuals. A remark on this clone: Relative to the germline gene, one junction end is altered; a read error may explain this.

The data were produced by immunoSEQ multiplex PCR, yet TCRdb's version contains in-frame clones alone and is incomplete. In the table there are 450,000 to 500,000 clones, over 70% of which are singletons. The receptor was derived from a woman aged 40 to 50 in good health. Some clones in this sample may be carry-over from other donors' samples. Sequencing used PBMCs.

CDR3 bases: TGTGCCAGCAGGGAAGGGGCCGAGTCGAAACTGTTTTTT. The encoded protein is CASREGAESKLFF. The chain links TRBV2 to TRBJ1-4; D is perhaps TRBD1 (5 bases). Germline assignment: CDR1 SNHLY and CDR2 FYNNEI. CDR3 size: 13 residues.